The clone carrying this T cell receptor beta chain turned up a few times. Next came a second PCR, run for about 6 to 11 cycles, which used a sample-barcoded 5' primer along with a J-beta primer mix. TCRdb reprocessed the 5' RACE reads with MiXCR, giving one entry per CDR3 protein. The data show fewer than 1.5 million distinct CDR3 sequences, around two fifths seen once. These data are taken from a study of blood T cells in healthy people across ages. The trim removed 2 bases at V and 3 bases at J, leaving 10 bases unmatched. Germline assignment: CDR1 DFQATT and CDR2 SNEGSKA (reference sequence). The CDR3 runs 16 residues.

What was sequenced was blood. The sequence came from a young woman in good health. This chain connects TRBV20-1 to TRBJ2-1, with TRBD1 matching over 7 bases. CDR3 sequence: CSARHATGTVYNEQFF. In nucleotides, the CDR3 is TGCAGTGCTAGACACGCGACCGGGACAGTCTACAATGAGCAGTTCTTC.